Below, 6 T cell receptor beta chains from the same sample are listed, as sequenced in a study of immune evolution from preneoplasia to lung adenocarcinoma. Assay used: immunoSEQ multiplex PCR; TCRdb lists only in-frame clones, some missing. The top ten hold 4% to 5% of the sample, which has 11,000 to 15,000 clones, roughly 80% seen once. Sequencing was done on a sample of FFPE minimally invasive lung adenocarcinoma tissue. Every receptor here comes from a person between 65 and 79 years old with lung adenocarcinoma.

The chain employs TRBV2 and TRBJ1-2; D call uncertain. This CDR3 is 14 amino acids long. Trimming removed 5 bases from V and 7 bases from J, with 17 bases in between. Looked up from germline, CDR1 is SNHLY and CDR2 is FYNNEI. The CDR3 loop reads CASSPGLAVGGYTF. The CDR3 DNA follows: TGTGCCAGCAGTCCCGGACTCGCAGTTGGTGGCTACACCTTC.

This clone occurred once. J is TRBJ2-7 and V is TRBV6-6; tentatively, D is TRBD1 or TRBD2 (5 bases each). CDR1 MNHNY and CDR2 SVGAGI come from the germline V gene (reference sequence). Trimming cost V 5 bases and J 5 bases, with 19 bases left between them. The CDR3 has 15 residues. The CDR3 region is CASSILGTLKDEQYF. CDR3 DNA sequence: TGTGCCAGCAGTATACTCGGGACCCTCAAGGACGAGCAGTACTTC.

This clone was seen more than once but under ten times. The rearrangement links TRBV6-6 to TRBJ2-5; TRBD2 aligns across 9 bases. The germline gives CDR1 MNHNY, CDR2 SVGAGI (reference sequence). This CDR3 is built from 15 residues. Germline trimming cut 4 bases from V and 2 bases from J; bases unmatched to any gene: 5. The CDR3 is CASSFGGGAQETQYF. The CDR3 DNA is TGTGCCAGCAGTTTCGGCGGGGGGGCACAAGAGACCCAGTACTTC.

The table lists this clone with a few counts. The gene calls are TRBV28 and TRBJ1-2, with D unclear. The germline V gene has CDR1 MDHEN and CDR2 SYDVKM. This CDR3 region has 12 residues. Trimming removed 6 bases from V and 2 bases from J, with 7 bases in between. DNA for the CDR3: TGTGCCAGCAGGACTACGAACTATGGCTACACCTTC. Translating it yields CASRTTNYGYTF.

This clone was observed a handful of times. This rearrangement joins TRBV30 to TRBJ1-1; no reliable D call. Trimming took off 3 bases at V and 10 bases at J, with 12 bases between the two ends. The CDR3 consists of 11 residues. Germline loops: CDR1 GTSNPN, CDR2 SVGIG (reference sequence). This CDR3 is CAWSRDPGAFF. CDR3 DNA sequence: TGTGCCTGGAGCCGAGACCCCGGAGCTTTCTTT.

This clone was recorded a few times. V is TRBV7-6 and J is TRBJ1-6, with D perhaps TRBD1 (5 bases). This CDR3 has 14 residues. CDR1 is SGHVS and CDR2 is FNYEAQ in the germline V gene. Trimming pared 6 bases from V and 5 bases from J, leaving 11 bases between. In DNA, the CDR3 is TGTGCCAGCAGTCCCGGGACGGATAATTCACCCCTCCACTTT. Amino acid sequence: CASSPGTDNSPLHF.